A selection of T cell receptor beta chains follows, all from one sample in a study of blood T cells in healthy people across ages. TCRdb re-called the 5' RACE reads with MiXCR, one entry per CDR3 protein. The sample shows 1.5 million to 2 million distinct CDR3 sequences, roughly 28% of them seen only once. Sequenced: blood. These TCRs come from a woman younger than 45 in good health. Both conserved end residues are part of each CDR3. D genes are given only for firm matches. Expanded clones get a size class; other rows say once, few or many, or leave the size out.

TRBD2	-	TRBV20-1	TRBJ2-3	CSARGLGASGADTDTQYF	TGCAGTGCTAGGGGTCTGGGGGCTAGCGGGGCCGACACAGATACGCAGTATTTT
-	few	TRBV7-9	TRBJ2-1	CASSFMAAYEQFF	TGTGCCAGCAGCTTTATGGCAGCGTATGAGCAGTTCTTC
TRBD1	few	TRBV5-6	TRBJ1-5	CASSGRQGPNQPQHF	TGTGCCAGCAGCGGTAGACAGGGGCCCAATCAGCCCCAGCATTTT
-	-	TRBV6-1	TRBJ2-1	CASSGWIHEQFF	TGTGCCAGCAGTGGTTGGATCCATGAGCAGTTCTTC
TRBD1	few	TRBV5-1	TRBJ2-5	CASSLGDRRGGETQYF	TGCGCCAGCAGCCTGGGGGACAGACGTGGAGGAGAGACCCAGTACTTC
TRBD1	-	TRBV7-2	TRBJ1-4	CASTLRTGGATNEKLFF	TGTGCCAGCACCCTTCGGACAGGGGGGGCAACTAATGAAAAACTGTTTTTT
-	-	TRBV20-1	TRBJ2-1	CSAREAGGEQFF	TGCAGTGCTAGAGAAGCCGGAGGGGAGCAGTTCTTC
-	few	TRBV7-9	TRBJ2-3	CASRSGESGPGSTDTQYF	TGTGCCAGCAGGTCCGGGGAAAGCGGTCCTGGGAGCACAGATACGCAGTATTTT
-	many	TRBV7-6	TRBJ2-7	CASSPGQGPGNEQYF	TGTGCCAGCAGCCCGGGACAAGGCCCCGGTAACGAGCAGTACTTC
TRBD2	many	TRBV5-1	TRBJ2-1	CASKGLAGGPNEQFF	TGCGCCAGCAAGGGACTAGCGGGGGGACCCAATGAGCAGTTCTTC
TRBD2	-	TRBV7-2	TRBJ2-2	CASSPPSGGLANTGELFF	TGTGCCAGCAGCCCCCCCAGCGGGGGCCTCGCGAACACCGGGGAGCTGTTTTTT
TRBD1	-	TRBV25-1	TRBJ1-6	CASSDQGAYSSPLHF	TGTGCCAGCAGTGACCAGGGGGCTTATAGTTCACCCCTCCACTTT
TRBD2	few	TRBV20-1	TRBJ2-1	CSASPSSVSGGALVHEQFF	TGCAGTGCTAGTCCTTCTTCCGTCAGCGGGGGGGCCTTGGTCCATGAGCAGTTCTTC
TRBD1	-	TRBV4-1	TRBJ2-7	CASRQGQGVSYNEQYF	TGCGCCAGCAGACAGGGACAGGGGGTATCCTACAATGAGCAGTACTTC
TRBD2	-	TRBV20-1	TRBJ2-7	CSTSGTGLSYEQYF	TGCAGTACTAGCGGGACAGGCCTCTCCTACGAGCAGTACTTC
-	few	TRBV7-2	TRBJ2-7	CASSSWTTTPYEQYF	TGTGCCAGCAGCTCCTGGACTACCACACCCTACGAGCAGTACTTC
-	-	TRBV14	TRBJ2-3	CAGSPSWDTQYF	TGTGCCGGCAGCCCGTCGTGGGATACGCAGTATTTT
-	-	TRBV5-1	TRBJ2-1	CASSLGDPGVGQFF	TGCGCCAGCAGCTTGGGGGATCCAGGGGTCGGGCAGTTCTTC
-	few	TRBV27	TRBJ1-5	CASSLYWTEATVGQPQHF	TGTGCCAGCAGTTTATACTGGACAGAGGCCACCGTCGGTCAGCCCCAGCATTTT
-	many	TRBV5-1	TRBJ2-7	CASSFWGGDEQYF	TGCGCCAGCAGCTTCTGGGGGGGCGACGAGCAGTACTTC
-	-	TRBV29-1	TRBJ2-7	CSVANTGGLSSYKQYF	TGCAGCGTTGCCAATACCGGGGGACTGAGCTCCTACAAGCAGTACTTC
-	-	TRBV27	TRBJ1-4	CASSSLVFAGDNEKLFF	TGTGCCAGCAGTTCTTTAGTGTTCGCAGGGGATAATGAAAAACTGTTTTTT
TRBD1	-	TRBV3-1	TRBJ1-2	CASSLRSGGIGGYTF	TGTGCCAGCAGCCTCAGGTCAGGGGGCATTGGCGGCTACACCTTC
-	many	TRBV12-3/TRBV12-4	TRBJ1-2	CASSRSGAYGYTF	TGTGCCAGCAGTCGATCGGGGGCCTATGGCTACACCTTC
-	-	TRBV7-2	TRBJ2-7	CASSPLGRYEQYF	TGTGCCAGCAGCCCACTAGGACGGTATGAGCAGTACTTC
-	-	TRBV28	TRBJ2-1	CASSPIAGIYNEQFF	TGTGCCAGCAGTCCCATTGCGGGAATATACAATGAGCAGTTCTTC
TRBD2	few	TRBV4-1	TRBJ2-1	CASSQDRGLAGRSSYNEQFF	TGCGCCAGCAGCCAAGATAGGGGACTAGCGGGGAGGAGCTCCTACAATGAGCAGTTCTTC